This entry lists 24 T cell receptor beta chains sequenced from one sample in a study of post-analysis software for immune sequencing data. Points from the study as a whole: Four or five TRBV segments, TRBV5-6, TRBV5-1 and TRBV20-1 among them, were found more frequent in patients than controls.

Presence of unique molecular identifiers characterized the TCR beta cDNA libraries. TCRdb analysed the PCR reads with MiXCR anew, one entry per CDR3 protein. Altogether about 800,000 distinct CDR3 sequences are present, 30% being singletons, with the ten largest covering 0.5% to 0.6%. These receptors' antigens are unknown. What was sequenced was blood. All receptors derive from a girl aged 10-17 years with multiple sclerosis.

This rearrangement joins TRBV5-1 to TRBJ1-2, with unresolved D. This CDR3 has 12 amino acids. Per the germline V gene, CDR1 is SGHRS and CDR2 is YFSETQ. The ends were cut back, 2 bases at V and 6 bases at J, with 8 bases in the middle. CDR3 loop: CASSFEGNGYTF. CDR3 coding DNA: TGCGCCAGCAGCTTTGAGGGTAATGGCTACACCTTC. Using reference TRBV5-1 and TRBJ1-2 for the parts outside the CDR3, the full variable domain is KAGVTQTPRYLIKTRGQQVTLSCSPISGHRSVSWYQQTPGQGLQFLFEYFSETQRNKGNFPGRFSGRQFSNSRSEMNVSTLELGDSALYLCASSFEGNGYTFGSGTRLTVV.

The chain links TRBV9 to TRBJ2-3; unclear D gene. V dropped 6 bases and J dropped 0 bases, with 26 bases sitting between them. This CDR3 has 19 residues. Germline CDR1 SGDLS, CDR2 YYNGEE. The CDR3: CASNQGNLPETTSTDTQYF. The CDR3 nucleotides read TGTGCCAGCAACCAAGGCAACTTGCCAGAAACAACTAGCACAGATACGCAGTATTTT.

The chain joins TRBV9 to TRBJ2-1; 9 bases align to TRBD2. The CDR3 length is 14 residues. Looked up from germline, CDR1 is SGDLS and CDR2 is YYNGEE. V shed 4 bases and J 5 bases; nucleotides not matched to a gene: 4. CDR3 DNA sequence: TGTGCCAGCAGCTTTAGACTAGCGGACAATGAGCAGTTCTTC. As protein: CASSFRLADNEQFF.

The CDR3 DNA reads as TGTGCCAGCACCATAGGGGCGGGGGGTGAAGCTTTCTTT. As protein: CASTIGAGGEAFF. V gene TRBV4-2 combines with J gene TRBJ1-1, with a weak D call TRBD1 (5 bases). This CDR3 region has 13 residues. Germline V gene data show CDR1 as LGHNA and CDR2 as YNFKEQ. Between the trimmed V and J ends, which lost 7 bases and 7 bases, there was a span of 16 bases.

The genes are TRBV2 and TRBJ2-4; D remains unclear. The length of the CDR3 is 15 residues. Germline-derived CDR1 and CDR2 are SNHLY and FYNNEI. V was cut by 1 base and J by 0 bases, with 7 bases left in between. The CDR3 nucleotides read TGTGCCAGCAGTGAAGATGCGGTAGCCAAAAACATTCAGTACTTC. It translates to CASSEDAVAKNIQYF.

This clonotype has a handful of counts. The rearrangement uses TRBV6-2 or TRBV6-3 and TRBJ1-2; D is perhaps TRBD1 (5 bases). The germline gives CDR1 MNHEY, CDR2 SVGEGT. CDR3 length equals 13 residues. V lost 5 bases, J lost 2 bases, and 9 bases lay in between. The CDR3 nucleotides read TGTGCCAGCAGTCTGGACATCAACTATGGCTACACCTTC. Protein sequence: CASSLDINYGYTF.

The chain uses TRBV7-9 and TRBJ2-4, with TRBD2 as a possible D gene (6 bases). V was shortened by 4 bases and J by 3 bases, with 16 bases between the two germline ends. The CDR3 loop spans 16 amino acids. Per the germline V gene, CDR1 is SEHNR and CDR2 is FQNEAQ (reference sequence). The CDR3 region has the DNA TGTGCCAGCAGCTCCGGGGCCGGCGGGGTCAAAAACATTCAGTACTTC. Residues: CASSSGAGGVKNIQYF.

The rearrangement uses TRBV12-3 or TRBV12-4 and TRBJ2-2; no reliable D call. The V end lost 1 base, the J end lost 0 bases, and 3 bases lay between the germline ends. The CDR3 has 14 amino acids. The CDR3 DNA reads TGTGCCAGCAGTTTAGTCCCGAACACCGGGGAGCTGTTTTTT. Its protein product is CASSLVPNTGELFF.

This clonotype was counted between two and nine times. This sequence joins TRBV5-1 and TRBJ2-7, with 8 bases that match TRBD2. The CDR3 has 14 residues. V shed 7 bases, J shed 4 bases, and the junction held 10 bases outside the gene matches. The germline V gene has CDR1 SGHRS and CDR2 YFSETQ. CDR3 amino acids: CASGFVGREYEQYF. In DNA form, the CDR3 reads TGCGCCAGCGGGTTTGTCGGGAGGGAGTACGAGCAGTACTTC. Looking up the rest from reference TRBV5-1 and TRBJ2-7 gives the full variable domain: KAGVTQTPRYLIKTRGQQVTLSCSPISGHRSVSWYQQTPGQGLQFLFEYFSETQRNKGNFPGRFSGRQFSNSRSEMNVSTLELGDSALYLCASGFVGREYEQYFGPGTRLTVT.

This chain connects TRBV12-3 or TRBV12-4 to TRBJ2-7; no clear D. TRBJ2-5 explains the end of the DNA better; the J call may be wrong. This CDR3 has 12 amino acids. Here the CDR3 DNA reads TGTGCCAGCAGCCCCCTTTGGGAGACCCAGTACTTC. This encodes CASSPLWETQYF.

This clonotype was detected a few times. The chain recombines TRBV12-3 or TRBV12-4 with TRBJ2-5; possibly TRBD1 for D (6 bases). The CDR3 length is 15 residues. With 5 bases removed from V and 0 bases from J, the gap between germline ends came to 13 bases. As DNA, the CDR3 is TGTGCCAGCAGTCCCTGGGGGCAGCACCAAGAGACCCAGTACTTC. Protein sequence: CASSPWGQHQETQYF.

The CDR3 region has the DNA TGCGCCAGCAGCCAAGAGGGATGGCAGCCCCAGCATTTT. Protein: CASSQEGWQPQHF. The V call is TRBV4-1, the J call TRBJ1-5; D is unclear. Germline CDR1 is MGHRA and CDR2 is YSYEKL. V lost 0 bases, J lost 7 bases, and 7 bases lay in between. The CDR3 loop spans 13 amino acids.

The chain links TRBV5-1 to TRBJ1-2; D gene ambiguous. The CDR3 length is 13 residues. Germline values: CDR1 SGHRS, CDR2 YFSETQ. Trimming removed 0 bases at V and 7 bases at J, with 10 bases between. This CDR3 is CASSLAPGIGYTF. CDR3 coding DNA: TGCGCCAGCAGCTTGGCCCCGGGGATTGGCTACACCTTC.

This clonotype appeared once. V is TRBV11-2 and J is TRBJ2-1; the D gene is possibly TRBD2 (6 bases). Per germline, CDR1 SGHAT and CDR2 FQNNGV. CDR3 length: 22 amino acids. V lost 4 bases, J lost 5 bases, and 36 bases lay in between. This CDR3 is CASSSRAKAWIGTGDRNNEQFF. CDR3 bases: TGTGCCAGCAGCTCACGGGCCAAAGCTTGGATAGGGACGGGGGATAGAAACAATGAGCAGTTCTTC.

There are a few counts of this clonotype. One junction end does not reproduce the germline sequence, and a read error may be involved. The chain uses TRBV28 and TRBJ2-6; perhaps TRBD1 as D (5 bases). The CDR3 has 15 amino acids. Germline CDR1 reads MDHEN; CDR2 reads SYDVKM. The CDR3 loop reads CASRPDGPGADVLTF. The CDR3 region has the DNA TGTGCCAGCAGACCTGACGGGCCTGGGGCCGACGTCCTGACTTTC.

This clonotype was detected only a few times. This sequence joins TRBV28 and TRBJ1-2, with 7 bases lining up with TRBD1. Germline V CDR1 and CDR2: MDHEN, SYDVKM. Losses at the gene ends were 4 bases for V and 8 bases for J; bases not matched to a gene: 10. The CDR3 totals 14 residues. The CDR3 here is CASSWTGRRGGYTF. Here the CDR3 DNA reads TGTGCCAGCAGTTGGACAGGCCGGCGAGGGGGCTACACCTTC.

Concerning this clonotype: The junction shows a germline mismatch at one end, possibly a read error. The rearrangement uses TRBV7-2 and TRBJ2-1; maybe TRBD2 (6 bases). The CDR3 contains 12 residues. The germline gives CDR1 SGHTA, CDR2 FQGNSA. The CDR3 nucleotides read TGTGTCAGCAGCAAAACGGGTAGCGGGCAGTTCTTC. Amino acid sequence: CVSSKTGSGQFF.

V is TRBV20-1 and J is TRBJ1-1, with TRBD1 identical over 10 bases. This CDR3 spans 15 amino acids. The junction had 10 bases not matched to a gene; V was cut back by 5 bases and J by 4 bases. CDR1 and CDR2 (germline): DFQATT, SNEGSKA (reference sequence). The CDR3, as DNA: TGCAGTGCTTCTCCCGGGACAGGGGAGTTCACTGAAGCTTTCTTT. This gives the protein CSASPGTGEFTEAFF.

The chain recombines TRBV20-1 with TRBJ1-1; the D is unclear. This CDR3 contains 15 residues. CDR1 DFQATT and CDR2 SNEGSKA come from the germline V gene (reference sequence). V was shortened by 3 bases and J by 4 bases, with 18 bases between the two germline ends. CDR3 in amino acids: CSASRVPTGPTEAFF. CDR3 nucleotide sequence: TGCAGTGCTAGCCGGGTTCCCACCGGACCCACTGAAGCTTTCTTT.

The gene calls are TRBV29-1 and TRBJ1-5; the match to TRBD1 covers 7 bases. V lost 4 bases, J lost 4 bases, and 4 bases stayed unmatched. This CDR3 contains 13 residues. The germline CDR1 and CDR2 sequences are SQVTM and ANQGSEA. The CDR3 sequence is CSVATGENQPQHF. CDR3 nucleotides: TGCAGCGTTGCAACAGGGGAGAATCAGCCCCAGCATTTT.

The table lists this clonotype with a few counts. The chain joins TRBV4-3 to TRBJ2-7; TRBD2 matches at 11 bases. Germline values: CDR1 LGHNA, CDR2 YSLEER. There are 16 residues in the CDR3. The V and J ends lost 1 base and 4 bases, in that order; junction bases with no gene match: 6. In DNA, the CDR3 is TGCGCCAGCAGCCAAGTTCGGGCTAGCGGGAGGTACGAGCAGTACTTC. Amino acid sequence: CASSQVRASGRYEQYF.

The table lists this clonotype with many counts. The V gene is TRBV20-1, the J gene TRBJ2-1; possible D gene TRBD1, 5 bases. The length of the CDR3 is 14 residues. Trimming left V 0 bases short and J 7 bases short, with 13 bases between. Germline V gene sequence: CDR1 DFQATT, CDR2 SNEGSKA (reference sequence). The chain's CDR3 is CSARDIQGLNEQFF. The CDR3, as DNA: TGCAGTGCTAGAGATATTCAGGGTTTGAATGAGCAGTTCTTC.

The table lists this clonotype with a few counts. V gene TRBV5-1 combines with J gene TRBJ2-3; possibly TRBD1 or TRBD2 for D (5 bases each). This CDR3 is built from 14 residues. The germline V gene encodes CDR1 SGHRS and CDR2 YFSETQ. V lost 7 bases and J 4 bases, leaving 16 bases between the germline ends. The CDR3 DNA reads TGCGCCAGCTCCGGGACGAAGAACCCAGATACGCAGTATTTT. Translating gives CASSGTKNPDTQYF.

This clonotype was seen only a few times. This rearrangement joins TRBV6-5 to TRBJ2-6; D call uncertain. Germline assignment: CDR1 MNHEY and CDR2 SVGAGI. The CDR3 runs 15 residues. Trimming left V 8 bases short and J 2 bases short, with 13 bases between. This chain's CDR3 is CASGQWVAGANVLTF. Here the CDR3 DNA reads TGTGCCAGCGGCCAGTGGGTGGCTGGGGCCAACGTCCTGACTTTC.